A selection of T cell receptor beta chains follows, all from one sample in a study of technical replicates of blood from several donors. Some clones are missing from TCRdb's copy, which holds only in-frame ones; the method was immunoSEQ multiplex PCR. There are around 58,000 clones in the sample; 85% to 90% occur only once, and 4% to 6.5% lies in the top ten. The sequencing sample was made of PBMCs. The receptors originated from a human donor in good health. Some clones in this sample may be carry-over from other donors' samples. Both conserved end residues are part of each CDR3. A D gene is named only where the DNA matches it firmly. Clone sizes are given selectively: once, few, many, or a class where the clone is expanded.

CDR3nt | CDR3aa | d_gene | abundance | j_gene | v_gene
TGTGCCAGCAGCTTAGTAGAGGCAAACTATGGCTACACCTTC | CASSLVEANYGYTF | - | - | TRBJ1-2 | TRBV7-9
TGTGCCAGCAGCCCACGGACTAGCCGCCGGGAGACCCAGTACTTC | CASSPRTSRRETQYF | TRBD2 | - | TRBJ2-5 | TRBV7-9
TGCGCCAGCAGCCAAGGACAGAGCAATCAGCCCCAGCATTTT | CASSQGQSNQPQHF | - | few | TRBJ1-5 | TRBV4-3
TGCGCCAGCAGCTACCGGACTAGCGGGGGACAAGAGACCCAGTACTTC | CASSYRTSGGQETQYF | TRBD2 | - | TRBJ2-5 | TRBV5-1
TGTGCCAGCAGCGGTATCCACAGGGTTGGCTACACCTTC | CASSGIHRVGYTF | - | - | TRBJ1-2 | TRBV9
TGCAGCGTAGCCGGGATACAAGAGACCCAGTACTTC | CSVAGIQETQYF | - | - | TRBJ2-5 | TRBV29-1
TGTGCCACCAGCAGAGAAGTTGTGGGACTCTACAATGAGCAGTTCTTC | CATSREVVGLYNEQFF | - | few | TRBJ2-1 | TRBV15
TGTGCCAGCTCACTACAGGGGCGGAATACCTACGAGCAGTACTTC | CASSLQGRNTYEQYF | TRBD1 | - | TRBJ2-7 | TRBV18
TGTGCCAGCTCACCCAGTCAAGGGGGTTTCTACGAGCAGTACTTC | CASSPSQGGFYEQYF | - | - | TRBJ2-7 | TRBV18
TGTGCCAGCAGCCAGACAGGGCCTTATGGCTACACCTTC | CASSQTGPYGYTF | TRBD1 | - | TRBJ1-2 | TRBV7-2
TGTGCCAGCTCACCCAAGGGACTAGCGGGTTCGTACAATGAGCAGTTCTTC | CASSPKGLAGSYNEQFF | TRBD2 | many | TRBJ2-1 | TRBV18
TGCGCCAGCAGCTTGAGAGGACAGGCGGGGTCCTACGAGCAGTACTTC | CASSLRGQAGSYEQYF | - | - | TRBJ2-7 | TRBV5-1
TGTGCCAGCAGGCGGACTAGCGGGGGCACCGACACCGGGGAGCTGTTTTTT | CASRRTSGGTDTGELFF | TRBD2 | - | TRBJ2-2 | TRBV7-3
TGTGCTAGTGGTTTGGGACAGGCGAACACTGAAGCTTTCTTT | CASGLGQANTEAFF | - | - | TRBJ1-1 | TRBV12-5
TGCGCCAGCAGCAAAACGCAGGGGTACTATGGCTACACCTTC | CASSKTQGYYGYTF | - | - | TRBJ1-2 | TRBV4-3
TGTGCCAGCAGCTGGGGGCAGGGGAGTTTTGCAGATACGCAGTATTTT | CASSWGQGSFADTQYF | - | - | TRBJ2-3 | TRBV7-9
TGCGCCAGCAGCCAAACCTCGGGGAACTATGGCTACACCTTC | CASSQTSGNYGYTF | - | - | TRBJ1-2 | TRBV4-1
TGTGCCAGCAGCATTGACAGAAACACCGGGGAGCTGTTTTTT | CASSIDRNTGELFF | - | - | TRBJ2-2 | TRBV27
TGTGCCAGTAGTCCCTCCTTCGGTTTCGAGCAGTACTTC | CASSPSFGFEQYF | - | - | TRBJ2-7 | TRBV19
TGTGCCAGCAGCTACAAGACTAGCGGGAAATCCTACGAGCAGTACTTC | CASSYKTSGKSYEQYF | TRBD2 | medium-sized | TRBJ2-7 | TRBV7-3
TGTGCCAGCAGCTTGTGGGTAGCGGGGTACAATGAGCAGTTCTTC | CASSLWVAGYNEQFF | TRBD2 | - | TRBJ2-1 | TRBV5-6
TGTGCTAGTGGAGGTCAGAGGAGCTACGAGCAGTACTTC | CASGGQRSYEQYF | - | - | TRBJ2-7 | TRBV12-5
TGTGCCAGCTCACCAGCTGGCGGGGGCACAGATACGCAGTATTTT | CASSPAGGGTDTQYF | - | - | TRBJ2-3 | TRBV18
TGTGCCACCAGGCCGGCTGAGGGTTTCGACAATGAGCAGTTCTTC | CATRPAEGFDNEQFF | - | - | TRBJ2-1 | TRBV15
TGTGCCAGCAGTCGAGGGTACCAAGAGACCCAGTACTTC | CASSRGYQETQYF | - | - | TRBJ2-5 | TRBV2
TGTGCCAGCAGCTTAGCAGGGGGCTCGGTGGCCGCTGGGCCCTACGAGCAGTACTTC | CASSLAGGSVAAGPYEQYF | TRBD1 | - | TRBJ2-7 | TRBV13
TGTGCCATCAGTGAGGGACAGGCCTCGATCTACGAGCAGTACTTC | CAISEGQASIYEQYF | TRBD1 | - | TRBJ2-7 | TRBV10-3
TGTGCCAGCAGCTCTAGCGGGTACTCCTACGAGCAGTACTTC | CASSSSGYSYEQYF | TRBD2 | - | TRBJ2-7 | TRBV7-2
TGTGCCAGCAGCTTTTTAGCGGGAGGGCCGGAGACCCAGTACTTC | CASSFLAGGPETQYF | TRBD2 | - | TRBJ2-5 | TRBV7-7
TGTGCCAGCAGCATGGTCGCGGAAAAACTGTTTTTT | CASSMVAEKLFF | - | - | TRBJ1-4 | TRBV6-6
TGTGCCAGCAGCTTGCGTTCGGGACAGGGGGCGCAGACCGGGGAGCTGTTTTTT | CASSLRSGQGAQTGELFF | TRBD1 | - | TRBJ2-2 | TRBV5-4
TGTGCCAGCAGCCCGGGTCCCGCCGGGAACACTGAAGCTTTCTTT | CASSPGPAGNTEAFF | - | - | TRBJ1-1 | TRBV5-4
TGTGCCAGCAGCGTTTGGGGGGGGCCCGCAGATACGCAGTATTTT | CASSVWGGPADTQYF | - | - | TRBJ2-3 | TRBV9
TGTGCCAGCAGCACAGGACAGGCCACAAACATTCAGTACTTC | CASSTGQATNIQYF | TRBD1 | - | TRBJ2-4 | TRBV7-2
TGTGCCAGCAGTTATTCGGGGGGAAGTGAAAAACTGTTTTTT | CASSYSGGSEKLFF | - | - | TRBJ1-4 | TRBV6-5
TGTGCCAGTAGTAGCTACAGTGCAGATACGCAGTATTTT | CASSSYSADTQYF | - | - | TRBJ2-3 | TRBV19
TGTGCCAGCAGTTTTACAGCCTACGAGCAGTACTTC | CASSFTAYEQYF | - | - | TRBJ2-7 | TRBV2
TGTGCCAGCAGTTTATTTCAGGGTAACTATGGCTACACCTTC | CASSLFQGNYGYTF | - | - | TRBJ1-2 | TRBV27
TGCGCCAGCAGCCAAGATGGCGGGGGCGCGGGTAATTCACCCCTCCACTTT | CASSQDGGGAGNSPLHF | - | - | TRBJ1-6 | TRBV4-3
TGTGCCAGCAGCGGCGAGGGGACAGGTAGCAATCAGCCCCAGCATTTT | CASSGEGTGSNQPQHF | TRBD1 | - | TRBJ1-5 | TRBV7-2
TGTGCCAGCAGCTTGGAACAGGGAGGGGGAATGAACACTGAAGCTTTCTTT | CASSLEQGGGMNTEAFF | - | - | TRBJ1-1 | TRBV5-6